This T cell receptor (beta chain) comes out of a study of cytomegalovirus exposure and HLA in healthy donors. Researchers ran the PCR with 60 Vbeta and 13 Jbeta primers. Libraries were prepared by immunoSEQ multiplex PCR; TCRdb keeps only in-frame clonotypes and omits some of them. The sample has more than 95,000 clones, 9.5% seen once; the top ten hold over 2.5%. From germline, CDR1 is MNHEY and CDR2 SMNVEV (reference sequence). The CDR3 loop spans 15 amino acids. For this clone: Antigen: not known. A junction end diverges from the germline sequence, so it may reflect a read error.

Study outcomes and limitations: Researchers catalogued 150 or so TCR beta chains as cytomegalovirus-associated. Across HLA loci, a later analysis found differing TCR association rates, with DRB1 most and HLA-C fewest. Later analysis identified a missense DCLRE1C variant that was linked to TCR beta V- and J-gene trimming.

The rearrangement joins TRBV27 to TRBJ2-7; TRBD1 agrees at 8 bases. This TCR was recovered from a man between 25 and 39 years old in good health and CMV-seronegative. Sequencing was carried out using PBMCs. The CDR3 coding sequence is TGTGCCAGCAGTGTATCGTGGGGACAGGTCTACGAGCAGTACTTC. Protein: CASSVSWGQVYEQYF.